A selection of T cell receptor beta chains follows, all from one sample in a study of T cell responses to AZD1222 COVID-19 vaccine. Sequenced by immunoSEQ multiplex PCR; TCRdb stores in-frame clones only, minus some. The sample lists about 100,000 clones, approximately 96% occurring once. The input for sequencing was peripheral blood, taken on day 0 of AZD1222 vaccination. Source of these receptors: an adult in good health. CDR3s include the opening cysteine and the closing phenylalanine or tryptophan. D genes are given only for firm matches. Expanded clones are given a class, and other clones once, few, many or no size at all.

V	J	size	D	DNA	CDR3
TRBV3-1/TRBV3-2	TRBJ1-3	once	-	TGTGCCAGCAGCGGAGGGGTTGAGTCTGGAAACACCATATATTTT	CASSGGVESGNTIYF
TRBV4-1	TRBJ1-3	once	-	TGCGCCAGCAGCCAAAGCATGCGCCGCTCTGGAAACACCATATATTTT	CASSQSMRRSGNTIYF
TRBV12-5	TRBJ1-5	-	TRBD1	TGTGCTAGTGGACACGAACAGGGGTATCAGCCCCAGCATTTT	CASGHEQGYQPQHF
TRBV2	TRBJ1-2	-	-	TGTGCCACCCTCGGAGGGGGAAGCTATGGCTACACCTTC	CATLGGGSYGYTF
TRBV7-2	TRBJ2-7	-	TRBD1	TGTGCCAGCAGCTTATACAGGGGGAGCGAGCAGTACTTC	CASSLYRGSEQYF
TRBV9	TRBJ1-3	-	-	TGTGCCAGCAGCGTAGAGTCCACAGGGCCCTCTGGAAACACCATATATTTT	CASSVESTGPSGNTIYF
TRBV19	TRBJ2-7	-	-	TGTGCCAGTAGTACTACAAGACAGGATCCCTACGAGCAGTACTTC	CASSTTRQDPYEQYF
TRBV3-1/TRBV3-2	TRBJ1-1	-	-	TGTGCCAGCAGCCGAGCGGGGACTGAAGCTTTCTTT	CASSRAGTEAFF
TRBV6-2/TRBV6-3	TRBJ1-2	-	-	TGTGCCAGCAGCCTCCAGGTGCTTGTCTATGGCTACACCTTC	CASSLQVLVYGYTF
TRBV5-1	TRBJ1-3	few	TRBD1	TGCGCCAGCAGCTTGACAGGACAGGCTGGAAACACCATATATTTT	CASSLTGQAGNTIYF
TRBV5-5	TRBJ2-5	once	-	TGTGCCAGCAGCTTAGGTGATGGAAAAGAGACCCAGTACTTC	CASSLGDGKETQYF
TRBV19	TRBJ1-5	-	-	TGTGCCAGTAGTATAGGTGCAGGGGAGGGTGATCAGCCCCAGCATTTT	CASSIGAGEGDQPQHF
TRBV14	TRBJ1-1	-	-	TGTGCCAGCAGCCGATGGGGGACGGAGGAGGAAGCTTTCTTT	CASSRWGTEEEAFF
TRBV11-1	TRBJ2-2	-	TRBD2	TGTGCCAGCAGCCCCCCTAGCGGGAGTTTCACCGGGGAGCTGTTTTTT	CASSPPSGSFTGELFF
TRBV28	TRBJ1-6	-	-	TGTGCCACCATCGCAAGGGTCTCCTATAATTCACCCCTCCACTTT	CATIARVSYNSPLHF